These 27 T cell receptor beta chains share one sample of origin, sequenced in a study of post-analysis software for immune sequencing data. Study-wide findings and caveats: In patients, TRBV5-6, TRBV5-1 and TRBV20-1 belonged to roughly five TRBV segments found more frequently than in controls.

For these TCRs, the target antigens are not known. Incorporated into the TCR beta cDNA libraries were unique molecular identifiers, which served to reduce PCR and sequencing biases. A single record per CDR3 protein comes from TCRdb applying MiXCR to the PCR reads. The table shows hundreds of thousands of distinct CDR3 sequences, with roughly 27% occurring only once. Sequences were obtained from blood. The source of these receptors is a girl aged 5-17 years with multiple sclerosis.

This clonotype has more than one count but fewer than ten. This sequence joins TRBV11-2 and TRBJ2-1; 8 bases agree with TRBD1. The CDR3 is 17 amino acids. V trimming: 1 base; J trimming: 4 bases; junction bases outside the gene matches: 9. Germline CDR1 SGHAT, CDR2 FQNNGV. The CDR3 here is CASSLAADRGLYNEQFF. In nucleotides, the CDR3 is TGTGCCAGCAGCTTAGCCGCAGACAGGGGCCTATACAATGAGCAGTTCTTC.

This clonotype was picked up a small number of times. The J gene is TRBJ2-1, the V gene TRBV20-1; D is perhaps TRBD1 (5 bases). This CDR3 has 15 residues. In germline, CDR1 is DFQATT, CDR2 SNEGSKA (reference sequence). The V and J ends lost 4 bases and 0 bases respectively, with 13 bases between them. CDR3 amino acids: CSATSADNSYNEQFF. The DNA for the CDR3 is TGCAGTGCTACTTCTGCGGACAACTCCTACAATGAGCAGTTCTTC.

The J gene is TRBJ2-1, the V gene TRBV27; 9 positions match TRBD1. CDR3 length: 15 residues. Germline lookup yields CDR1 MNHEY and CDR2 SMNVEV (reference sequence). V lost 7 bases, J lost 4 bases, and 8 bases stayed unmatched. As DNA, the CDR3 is TGTGCCAGCAATAACCGGGACAGGGAGTACAATGAGCAGTTCTTC. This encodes CASNNRDREYNEQFF.

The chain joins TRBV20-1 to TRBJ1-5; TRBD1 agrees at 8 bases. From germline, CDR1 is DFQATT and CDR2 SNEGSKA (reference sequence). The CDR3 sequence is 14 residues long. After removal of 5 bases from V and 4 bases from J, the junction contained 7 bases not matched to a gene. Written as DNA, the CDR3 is TGCAGTGCTCTGGACAGGGCCAAAAATCAGCCCCAGCATTTT. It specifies CSALDRAKNQPQHF.

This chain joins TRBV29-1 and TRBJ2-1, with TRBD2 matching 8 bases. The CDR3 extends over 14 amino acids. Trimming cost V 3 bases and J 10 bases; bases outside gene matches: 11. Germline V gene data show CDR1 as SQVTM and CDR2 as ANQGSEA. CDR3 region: CSVDGGRLGREQFF. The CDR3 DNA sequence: TGCAGCGTTGACGGCGGGAGGCTGGGGAGGGAGCAGTTCTTC.

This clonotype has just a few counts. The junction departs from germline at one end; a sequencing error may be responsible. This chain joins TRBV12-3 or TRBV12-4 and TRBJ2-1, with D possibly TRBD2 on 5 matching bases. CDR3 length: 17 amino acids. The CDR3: CASRLRGPETTYNEQFF. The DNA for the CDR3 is TGTGCCAGCCGTTTGAGAGGGCCGGAAACGACGTACAATGAGCAGTTCTTC.

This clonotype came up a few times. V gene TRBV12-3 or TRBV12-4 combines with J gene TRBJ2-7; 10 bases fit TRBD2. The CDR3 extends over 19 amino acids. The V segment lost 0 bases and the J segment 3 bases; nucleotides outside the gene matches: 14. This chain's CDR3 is CASSLAPIGVAGGNYEQYF. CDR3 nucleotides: TGTGCCAGCAGTTTAGCGCCCATAGGAGTAGCGGGAGGAAACTACGAGCAGTACTTC.

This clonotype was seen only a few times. CDR3: CAKGVADTQYF. The CDR3 DNA follows: TGTGCCAAGGGTGTTGCAGATACGCAGTATTTT. The V call is TRBV2, the J call TRBJ2-3; the D is unclear. The V gene's germline CDR1 is SNHLY and CDR2 FYNNEI. The CDR3 consists of 11 residues. V was cut by 10 bases and J by 4 bases, with 9 bases left in between.

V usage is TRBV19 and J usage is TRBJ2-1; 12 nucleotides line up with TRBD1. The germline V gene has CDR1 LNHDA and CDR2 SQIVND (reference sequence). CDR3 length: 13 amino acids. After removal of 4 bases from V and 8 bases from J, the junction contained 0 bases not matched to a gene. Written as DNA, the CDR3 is TGTGCCAGTAGTAGGGACAGGGGGCATGAGCAGTTCTTC. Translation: CASSRDRGHEQFF.

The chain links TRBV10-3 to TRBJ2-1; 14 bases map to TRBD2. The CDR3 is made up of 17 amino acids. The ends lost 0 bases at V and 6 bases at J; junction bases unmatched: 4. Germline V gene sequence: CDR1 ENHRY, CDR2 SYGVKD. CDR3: CAISESTGTSGSNEQFF. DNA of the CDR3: TGTGCCATCAGTGAGTCGACAGGGACTAGCGGGAGCAATGAGCAGTTCTTC.

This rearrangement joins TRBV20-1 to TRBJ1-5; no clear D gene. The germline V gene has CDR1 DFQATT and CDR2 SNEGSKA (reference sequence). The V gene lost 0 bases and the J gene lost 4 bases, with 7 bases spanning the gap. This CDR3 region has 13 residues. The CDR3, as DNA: TGCAGTGCTAGAGATTGGGATAATCAGCCCCAGCATTTT. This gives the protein CSARDWDNQPQHF.

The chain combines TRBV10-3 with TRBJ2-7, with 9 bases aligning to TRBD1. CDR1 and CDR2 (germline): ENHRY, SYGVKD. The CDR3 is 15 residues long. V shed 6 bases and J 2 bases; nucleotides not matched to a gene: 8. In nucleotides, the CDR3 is TGTGCCATCAGGGGGGGGGACAGGGCCGCCTACGAGCAGTACTTC. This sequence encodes CAIRGGDRAAYEQYF.

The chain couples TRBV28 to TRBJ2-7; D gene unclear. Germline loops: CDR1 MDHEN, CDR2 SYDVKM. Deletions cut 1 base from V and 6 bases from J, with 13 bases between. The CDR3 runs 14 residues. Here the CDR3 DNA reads TGTGCCAGCAGTTTATCCCAGTTAAACCGCGAGCAGTACTTC. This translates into CASSLSQLNREQYF.

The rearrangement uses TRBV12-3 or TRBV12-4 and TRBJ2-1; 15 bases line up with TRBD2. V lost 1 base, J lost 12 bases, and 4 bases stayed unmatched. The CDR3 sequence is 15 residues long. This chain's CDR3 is CASSLGTSGRGGQFF. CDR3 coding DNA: TGTGCCAGCAGTTTAGGGACTAGCGGGAGGGGCGGGCAGTTCTTC.

The CDR3 region has the DNA TGCAGTGCTAGAGATCGACCCCATGGGTACGAGCAGTACTTC. Its protein product is CSARDRPHGYEQYF. The V gene is TRBV20-1, the J gene TRBJ2-7; D unclear. V lost 0 bases and J 4 bases, leaving 13 bases between the germline ends. The CDR3 is 14 residues long. From germline, CDR1 is DFQATT and CDR2 SNEGSKA (reference sequence).

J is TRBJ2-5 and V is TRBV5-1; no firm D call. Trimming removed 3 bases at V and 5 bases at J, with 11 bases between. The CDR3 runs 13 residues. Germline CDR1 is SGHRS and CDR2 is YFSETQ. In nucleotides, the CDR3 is TGCGCCAGCAGCTATGGGTATGGGGAGACCCAGTACTTC. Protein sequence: CASSYGYGETQYF.

The CDR3 spells CASNSLTAGGQTDTQYF. DNA for the CDR3: TGTGCCAGCAATTCCCTTACAGCGGGAGGCCAAACAGATACGCAGTATTTT. The V call is TRBV6-6, the J call TRBJ2-3; 9 positions agree with TRBD2. CDR1 and CDR2 from the germline V gene are MNHNY and SVGAGI (reference sequence). CDR3 length equals 17 residues. The trim removed 7 bases at V and 3 bases at J, leaving 14 bases unmatched.

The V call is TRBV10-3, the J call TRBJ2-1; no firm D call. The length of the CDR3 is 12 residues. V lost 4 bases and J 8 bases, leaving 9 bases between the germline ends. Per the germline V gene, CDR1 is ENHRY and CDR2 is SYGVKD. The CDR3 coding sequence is TGTGCCATCAGTGCGCTTGGCGATGAGCAGTTCTTC. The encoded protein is CAISALGDEQFF.

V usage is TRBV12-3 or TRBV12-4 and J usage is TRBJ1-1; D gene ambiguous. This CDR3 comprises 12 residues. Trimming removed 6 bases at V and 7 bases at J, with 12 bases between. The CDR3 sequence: CASSAAGSEAFF. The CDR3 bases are TGTGCCAGCAGCGCGGCGGGTAGTGAAGCTTTCTTT.

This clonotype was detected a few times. In DNA form, the CDR3 reads TGTGCCAGCAGCCCCTTAGGGATAAACAATGAGCAGTTCTTC. The encoded protein is CASSPLGINNEQFF. This sequence joins TRBV3-1 and TRBJ2-1; unclear D gene. V was cut by 4 bases and J by 5 bases, with 12 bases left in between. Germline V gene data show CDR1 as LGHDT and CDR2 as YNNKEL (reference sequence). The CDR3 runs to 14 residues.

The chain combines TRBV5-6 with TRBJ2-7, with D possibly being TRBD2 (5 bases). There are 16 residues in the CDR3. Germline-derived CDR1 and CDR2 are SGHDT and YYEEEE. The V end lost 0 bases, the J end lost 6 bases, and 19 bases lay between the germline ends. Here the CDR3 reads CASSLGPRGIRGEQYF. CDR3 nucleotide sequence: TGTGCCAGCAGCTTGGGACCCAGAGGGATCCGTGGCGAGCAGTACTTC.

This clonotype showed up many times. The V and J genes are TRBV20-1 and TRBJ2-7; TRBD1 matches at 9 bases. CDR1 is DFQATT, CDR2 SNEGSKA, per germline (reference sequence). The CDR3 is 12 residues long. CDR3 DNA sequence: TGCAGCGCACGGACAGGGGTCTACGAGCAGTACTTC. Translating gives CSARTGVYEQYF.

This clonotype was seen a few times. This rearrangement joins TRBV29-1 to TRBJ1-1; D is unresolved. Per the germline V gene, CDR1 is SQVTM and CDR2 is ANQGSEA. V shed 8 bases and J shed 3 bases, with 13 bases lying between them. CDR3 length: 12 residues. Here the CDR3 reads CSSWTLDTEAFF. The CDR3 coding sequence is TGCAGCTCTTGGACCTTGGACACTGAAGCTTTCTTT.

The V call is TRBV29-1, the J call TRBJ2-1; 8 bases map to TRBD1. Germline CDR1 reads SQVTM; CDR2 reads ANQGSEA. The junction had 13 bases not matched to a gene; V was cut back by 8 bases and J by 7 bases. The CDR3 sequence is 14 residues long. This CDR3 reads CSMGTGLHGNEQFF. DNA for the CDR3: TGCAGCATGGGGACAGGCCTGCATGGGAATGAGCAGTTCTTC.

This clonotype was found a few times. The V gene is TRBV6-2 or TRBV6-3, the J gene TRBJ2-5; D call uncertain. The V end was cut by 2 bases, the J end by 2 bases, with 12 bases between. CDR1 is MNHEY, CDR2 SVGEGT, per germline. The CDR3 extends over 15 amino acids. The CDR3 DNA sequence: TGTGCCAGCAGTTACGAGCACCTCCTTCAAGAGACCCAGTACTTC. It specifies CASSYEHLLQETQYF.

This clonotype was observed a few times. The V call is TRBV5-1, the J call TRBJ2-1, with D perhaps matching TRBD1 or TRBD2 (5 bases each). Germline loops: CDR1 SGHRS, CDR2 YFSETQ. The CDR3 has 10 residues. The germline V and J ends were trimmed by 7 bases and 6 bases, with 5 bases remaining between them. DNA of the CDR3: TGCGCCAGCGGGGGCAATGAGCAGTTCTTC. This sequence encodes CASGGNEQFF.

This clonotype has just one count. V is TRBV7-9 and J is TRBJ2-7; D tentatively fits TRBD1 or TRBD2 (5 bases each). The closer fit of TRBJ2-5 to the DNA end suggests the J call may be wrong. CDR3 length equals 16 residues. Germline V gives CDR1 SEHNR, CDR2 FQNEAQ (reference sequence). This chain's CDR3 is CASSPGRDHNGETQYF. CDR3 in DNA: TGTGCCAGCAGCCCGGGAAGGGACCATAACGGAGAGACCCAGTACTTC.